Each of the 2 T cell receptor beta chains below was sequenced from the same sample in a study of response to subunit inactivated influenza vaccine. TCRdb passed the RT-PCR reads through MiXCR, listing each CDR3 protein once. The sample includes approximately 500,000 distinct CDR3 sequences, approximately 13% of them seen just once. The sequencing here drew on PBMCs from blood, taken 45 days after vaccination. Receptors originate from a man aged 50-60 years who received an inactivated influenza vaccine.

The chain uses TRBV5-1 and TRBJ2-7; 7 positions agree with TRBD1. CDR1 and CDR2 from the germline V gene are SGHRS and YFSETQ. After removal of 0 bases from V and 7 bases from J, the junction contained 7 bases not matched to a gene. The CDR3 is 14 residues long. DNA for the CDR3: TGCGCCAGCAGCTTGGGCCAGGGGGTCGGTGAGCAGTACTTC. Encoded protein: CASSLGQGVGEQYF.

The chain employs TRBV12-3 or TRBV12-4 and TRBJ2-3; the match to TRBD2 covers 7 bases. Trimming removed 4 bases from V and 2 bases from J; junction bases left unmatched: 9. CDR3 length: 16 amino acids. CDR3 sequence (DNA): TGTGCCAGCAGTTCCCGGGACTACCCCGTCACAGATACGCAGTATTTT. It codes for CASSSRDYPVTDTQYF.